A single sample is the source of the 28 T cell receptor beta chains below, sequenced in a study of shared clonotypes between healthy human individuals. Some clones are missing from TCRdb's copy, which holds only in-frame ones; the method was immunoSEQ multiplex PCR. The table has roughly 1.4 million clones, about 98.5% seen once. Material: naive CD4+ T cells sorted from blood. Sample subset: CD45RA+ positively selected. These receptors were obtained from a young man in good health.

This chain joins TRBV6-5 and TRBJ2-7, with 7 bases matching TRBD1. Germline CDR1 is MNHEY and CDR2 is SVGAGI. The CDR3 sequence is 15 residues long. V shed 5 bases and J 0 bases; nucleotides not matched to a gene: 7. Written as DNA, the CDR3 is TGTGCCAGCAGTACCCCGGACAGGTACTCCTACGAGCAGTACTTC. This codes for CASSTPDRYSYEQYF.

This clone came up once. The chain recombines TRBV18 with TRBJ2-1, with TRBD2 matching over 8 bases. The CDR3 has 16 residues. Trimming at V came to 1 base and at J to 10 bases, leaving 12 bases not matched to a gene. Germline V gene data show CDR1 as KGHSH and CDR2 as LQKENI. The CDR3 nucleotides are TGTGCCAGCTCACCACAGGCTAGCGGGTCCGCTCGGGAGCAGTTCTTC. Its protein is CASSPQASGSAREQFF.

This chain joins TRBV6-1 and TRBJ2-1; no clear D. The CDR3 contains 14 residues. V was clipped by 1 base and J by 8 bases, with 12 bases between them. Germline-derived CDR1 and CDR2 are MNHNS and SASEGT. The CDR3 region has the DNA TGTGCCAGCAGTGAAGTAGGTCTAGGCTATGAGCAGTTCTTC. Its translation: CASSEVGLGYEQFF.

The genes are TRBV28 and TRBJ2-3, with a tentative D call TRBD2 (7 bases). The length of the CDR3 is 15 residues. V shed 2 bases and J shed 2 bases, with 11 bases lying between them. CDR1 is MDHEN, CDR2 SYDVKM, per germline. The CDR3 DNA is TGTGCCAGCAGTTTACGGGGGGCAGCCACAGATACGCAGTATTTT. Encoded protein: CASSLRGAATDTQYF.

The rearrangement uses TRBV6-1 and TRBJ2-7; either TRBD1 or TRBD2 may supply D (5 bases each). The CDR3 extends over 13 amino acids. Trimming pared 5 bases from V and 4 bases from J, leaving 12 bases between. Germline CDR1 and CDR2: MNHNS and SASEGT. The CDR3 loop is CASSPGRPYEQYF. CDR3 DNA: TGTGCCAGCAGTCCGGGACGGCCATACGAGCAGTACTTC.

CDR3 bases: TGTGCTAGTGGTTCCCCTTCGAGAGGTCCAGATACGCAGTATTTT. This encodes CASGSPSRGPDTQYF. The chain has TRBV12-5 and TRBJ2-3; D is ambiguous. V shed 4 bases and J shed 4 bases, with 15 bases lying between them. CDR1 LGHNT and CDR2 FRNRAP come from the germline V gene. This CDR3 is built from 15 residues.

The chain has TRBV5-1 and TRBJ2-3, with 10 positions matching TRBD2. The CDR3 extends over 17 amino acids. V was clipped by 3 bases and J by 6 bases; unmatched bases: 13. Germline V gene data show CDR1 as SGHRS and CDR2 as YFSETQ. CDR3 DNA sequence: TGCGCCAGCAGCTCGGCCCTTGGGTTAGCGGGAGGTGATACGCAGTATTTT. Residues: CASSSALGLAGGDTQYF.

The chain uses TRBV27 and TRBJ1-2; D may be TRBD1 (5 bases). The germline V and J ends were trimmed by 6 bases and 5 bases, with 19 bases remaining between them. Germline CDR1 MNHEY, CDR2 SMNVEV (reference sequence). The CDR3 totals 15 residues. The CDR3 bases are TGTGCCAGCAGCTCAGGGAAGGGGTACACTTATGGCTACACCTTC. Protein product: CASSSGKGYTYGYTF.

The chain couples TRBV10-2 to TRBJ2-1; D gene unclear. This CDR3 has 12 residues. V dropped 9 bases and J dropped 0 bases, with 6 bases sitting between them. Germline assignment: CDR1 WSHSY and CDR2 SAAADI. The chain's CDR3 is CASALSYNEQFF. CDR3 DNA: TGCGCCAGTGCACTCTCCTACAATGAGCAGTTCTTC.

This clone has only one observation. The chain uses TRBV7-8 and TRBJ2-1; 13 nucleotides align to TRBD2. The CDR3 has 16 residues. J lost 8 bases, V lost 5 bases, and 9 bases had no gene match. CDR1 SGHVS and CDR2 FQNEAQ come from the germline V gene. The DNA for the CDR3 is TGTGCCAGCAGCCCACGGACTAGCGGGAGTGGGGATGAGCAGTTCTTC. This gives the protein CASSPRTSGSGDEQFF.

V and J are TRBV5-1 and TRBJ2-6, with D possibly being TRBD1 (6 bases). CDR1 and CDR2 (germline): SGHRS, YFSETQ. The CDR3 extends over 15 amino acids. V was clipped by 4 bases and J by 0 bases, with 8 bases between them. The CDR3 spells CASSTQGSGANVLTF. The CDR3 nucleotides are TGCGCCAGCAGCACACAGGGCTCTGGGGCCAACGTCCTGACTTTC.

The V gene is TRBV7-2, the J gene TRBJ2-7, with a weak D call TRBD2 (5 bases). Trimming left V 1 base short and J 4 bases short, with 14 bases between. Germline CDR1 SGHTA, CDR2 FQGNSA. CDR3 size: 15 residues. CDR3 bases: TGTGCCAGCAGCTTAGTCGGACTCTCAACTTACGAGCAGTACTTC. It yields the protein CASSLVGLSTYEQYF.

As concerns this clone: The same CDR3 also results from other DNA sequences found in this sample. The CDR3 bases are TGTGCCAGCAGCTCAGACAGGGGAAGTACTGAAGCTTTCTTT. As protein: CASSSDRGSTEAFF. The rearrangement uses TRBV11-2 and TRBJ1-1; 8 bases agree with TRBD1. V was pared by 4 bases and J by 5 bases, with 6 bases of the junction left unmatched. The CDR3 extends over 14 amino acids. Per the germline V gene, CDR1 is SGHAT and CDR2 is FQNNGV.

As for this clone: Other nucleotide sequences in the sample specify the same CDR3. The chain carries TRBV14 and TRBJ2-6, with D unresolved. V dropped 3 bases and J dropped 1 base, with 4 bases sitting between them. Germline lookup yields CDR1 SGHDN and CDR2 FVKESK. This CDR3 has 14 residues. The CDR3, as DNA: TGTGCCAGCAGCCAGGGTTCTGGGGCCAACGTCCTGACTTTC. This sequence encodes CASSQGSGANVLTF.

The rearrangement joins TRBV2 to TRBJ2-2; 9 bases line up with TRBD2. The CDR3 contains 15 residues. After removal of 6 bases from V and 4 bases from J, the junction contained 6 bases not matched to a gene. CDR1 is SNHLY, CDR2 FYNNEI, per germline. CDR3 protein: CASRVSGRSTGELFF. DNA of the CDR3: TGTGCCAGCAGGGTTAGCGGGAGAAGCACCGGGGAGCTGTTTTTT.

Comments on this clone: Other DNA sequences of this sample code for an identical CDR3. The chain couples TRBV10-3 to TRBJ2-5; D is perhaps TRBD2 (5 bases). Per the germline V gene, CDR1 is ENHRY and CDR2 is SYGVKD. The CDR3 is 11 amino acids. V lost 4 bases and J 5 bases, leaving 5 bases between the germline ends. The CDR3 is CAISGGETQYF. In nucleotides, the CDR3 is TGTGCCATCAGTGGAGGGGAGACCCAGTACTTC.

V is TRBV5-1 and J is TRBJ2-1, with D possibly TRBD1 on 6 matching bases. Trimming pared 0 bases from V and 10 bases from J, leaving 20 bases between. The CDR3 is 16 residues long. The germline CDR1 and CDR2 sequences are SGHRS and YFSETQ. For the CDR3, the DNA is TGCGCCAGCAGCTTGGAGGTGACAGGCCCCTTGAGCGAGCAGTTCTTC. Protein: CASSLEVTGPLSEQFF. Complete variable domain (other parts from reference TRBV5-1 and TRBJ2-1): KAGVTQTPRYLIKTRGQQVTLSCSPISGHRSVSWYQQTPGQGLQFLFEYFSETQRNKGNFPGRFSGRQFSNSRSEMNVSTLELGDSALYLCASSLEVTGPLSEQFFGPGTRLTVL.

The chain employs TRBV5-4 and TRBJ2-1; D is ambiguous. The CDR3 contains 17 residues. The germline V gene encodes CDR1 SGHNT and CDR2 YYREEE (reference sequence). Deletions cut 0 bases from V and 0 bases from J, with 13 bases between. In DNA, the CDR3 is TGTGCCAGCAGCTTGGCCTTAAGTGGAGCCTCCTACAATGAGCAGTTCTTC. Residues: CASSLALSGASYNEQFF.

V usage is TRBV18 and J usage is TRBJ1-1, with 10 bases matching TRBD1. Germline V gene sequence: CDR1 KGHSH, CDR2 LQKENI. With V trimmed by 1 base and J by 7 bases, 15 bases remained unmatched. The length of the CDR3 is 18 residues. The DNA for the CDR3 is TGTGCCAGCTCACCACTCCTTCCGGGACAGGGGACGAATTTTGAAGCTTTCTTT. Protein: CASSPLLPGQGTNFEAFF.

This clone was seen only a few times. This sample includes further DNA sequences coding for the same CDR3. The chain is built from TRBV20-1 and TRBJ2-5; no reliable D call. Germline V gene lookup returns CDR1 DFQATT and CDR2 SNEGSKA (reference sequence). V was clipped by 3 bases and J by 1 base, with 3 bases between them. The length of the CDR3 is 11 residues. The CDR3 loop is CSASGQETQYF. The CDR3 DNA reads as TGCAGTGCTAGCGGCCAAGAGACCCAGTACTTC.

The chain has TRBV9 and TRBJ2-1; the match to TRBD2 covers 11 bases. V gave up 3 bases and J gave up 0 bases; unmatched junction bases: 2. Germline V gives CDR1 SGDLS, CDR2 YYNGEE. The CDR3 has 16 amino acids. The CDR3 region has the DNA TGTGCCAGCAGCGAGGGGACTAGCGGCTCCTACAATGAGCAGTTCTTC. Translation gives CASSEGTSGSYNEQFF.

J is TRBJ2-2 and V is TRBV19; 10 bases are shared with TRBD2. Germline V gene data show CDR1 as LNHDA and CDR2 as SQIVND (reference sequence). Unmatched junction bases numbered 8, after V lost 3 bases and J lost 4 bases. This CDR3 spans 17 amino acids. Here the CDR3 DNA reads TGTGCCAGTAGTATCAGCGGGAGGGCCCTCCGCACCGGGGAGCTGTTTTTT. It is translated as CASSISGRALRTGELFF. The entire variable domain, with the rest obtained from reference TRBV19 and TRBJ2-2, is as follows: DGGITQSPKYLFRKEGQNVTLSCEQNLNHDAMYWYRQDPGQGLRLIYYSQIVNDFQKGDIAEGYSVSREKKESFPLTVTSAQKNPTAFYLCASSISGRALRTGELFFGEGSRLTVL.

In the case of this clone: Other DNA sequences in the sample encode the same CDR3. The rearrangement uses TRBV12-5 and TRBJ2-1; D uncertain. The CDR3 length is 12 residues. With 1 base removed from V and 10 bases from J, the gap between germline ends came to 8 bases. The germline CDR1 and CDR2 sequences are LGHNT and FRNRAP. This chain's CDR3 is CASGLALNEQFF. The CDR3 DNA sequence: TGTGCTAGTGGTTTGGCCCTAAACGAGCAGTTCTTC.

The chain uses TRBV11-2 and TRBJ2-1; 8 nucleotides agree with TRBD2. Germline V gene sequence: CDR1 SGHAT, CDR2 FQNNGV. This CDR3 is 16 amino acids long. V was clipped by 5 bases and J by 12 bases; unmatched bases: 18. The CDR3 DNA reads TGTGCCAGCAGCACATATGGGACTAGGGGGGCAGAGGCGCAGTTCTTC. Protein product: CASSTYGTRGAEAQFF. The variable domain in full, completed from reference TRBV11-2 and TRBJ2-1, reads EAGVAQSPRYKIIEKRQSVAFWCNPISGHATLYWYQQILGQGPKLLIQFQNNGVVDDSQLPKDRFSAERLKGVDSTLKIQPAKLEDSAVYLCASSTYGTRGAEAQFFGPGTRLTVL.

The DNA for the CDR3 is TGTGCCTGGAGTGTACGAGGAGGGCTCGGTCAGCCCCAGCATTTT. This gives the protein CAWSVRGGLGQPQHF. This chain joins TRBV30 and TRBJ1-5; no definite D call. Trimming left V 0 bases short and J 6 bases short, with 15 bases between. In germline, CDR1 is GTSNPN, CDR2 SVGIG (reference sequence). The CDR3 loop spans 15 amino acids.

A note on this clone: The sample contains more than one DNA sequence encoding this CDR3. As DNA, the CDR3 is TGTGCCAGCAGCCGTGGAGGGAATCAGCCCCAGCATTTT. It yields the protein CASSRGGNQPQHF. The chain is built from TRBV7-9 and TRBJ1-5; D gene ambiguous. The CDR3 is 13 amino acids. Trimming took off 5 bases at V and 4 bases at J, with 9 bases between the two ends. Germline CDR1 and CDR2: SEHNR and FQNEAQ (reference sequence).

V is TRBV28 and J is TRBJ2-4; no clear D gene. In germline, CDR1 is MDHEN, CDR2 SYDVKM. CDR3 length equals 13 residues. Deletions cut 5 bases from V and 0 bases from J, with 5 bases between. CDR3 sequence: CASSDLAKNIQYF. The CDR3 coding sequence is TGTGCCAGCAGTGATTTAGCCAAAAACATTCAGTACTTC.

The chain carries TRBV7-2 and TRBJ2-7, with 13 bases lining up with TRBD2. CDR1 and CDR2 from the germline V gene are SGHTA and FQGNSA. The V and J ends lost 2 bases and 0 bases, in that order; junction bases with no gene match: 7. CDR3 length: 18 amino acids. CDR3 in DNA: TGTGCCAGCAGCTTACTCGGACTAGCGGGAGTAAGCTCCTACGAGCAGTACTTC. It specifies CASSLLGLAGVSSYEQYF.